This TCR beta chain was sequenced in a study of cytomegalovirus exposure and HLA in healthy donors. Study at large: From 150 million to 200 million T cells, an earlier analysis saw roughly 100 million unique TCR beta sequences.

Primers included in the PCR were 60 Vbeta and 13 Jbeta primers. Original methodology: About 10 million shared chains were among approximately 80 million unique TCR beta chains counted in a later analysis. Some clones are missing from TCRdb's copy, which holds only in-frame ones; the method was immunoSEQ multiplex PCR. The V and J calls and clone size were taken over from that table, and D and trimming were inferred from the DNA. Altogether about 250,000 clones are present, approximately 84% being singletons, with the ten largest covering about 0.22%. The CDR3 is 15 amino acids. Trimming cost V 8 bases and J 6 bases, with 23 bases left between them. Germline V lookup: CDR1 SGHVS, CDR2 FQNEAQ.

The source is a girl aged 2-9 years in good health and CMV-seronegative. J is TRBJ2-7 and V is TRBV7-8, with D tentatively TRBD2 (7 bases). The specimen was PBMCs. The CDR3 spells CASAIQGRETTEQYF. For the CDR3, the DNA is TGTGCCAGCGCCATCCAGGGGAGGGAAACTACCGAGCAGTACTTC.